This T cell receptor beta chain was sequenced in a study of cytomegalovirus exposure and HLA in healthy donors. The CDR3 sequence is 12 residues long. Germline CDR1 and CDR2: MDHEN and SYDVKM. Trimming left V 8 bases short and J 2 bases short, with 10 bases between. Primers for the PCR totalled 60 Vbeta and 13 Jbeta. Sequencing was performed with immunoSEQ multiplex PCR; in TCRdb, only in-frame clones are kept and a portion is missing. The sample yields under 100,000 clones, about 73% seen once. The sequenced sample consisted of PBMCs. The rearrangement links TRBV28 to TRBJ2-7; a possible D gene is TRBD2 (5 bases). This clonotype was sampled from a woman in her 50s in good health and CMV-seropositive. Here the CDR3 reads CASGETTYEQYF. As DNA, the CDR3 is TGTGCCAGCGGGGAGACAACCTACGAGCAGTACTTC.